This TCR beta chain comes out of a study of shared clonotypes between healthy human individuals (dated by TCRdb to 2019 to 2021). Background on the whole study: A couple of women and a few men aged 18 to 49 years were included in the cohort. For each donor, three plates each were used for CD4 naive and CD4 memory, two plates were used for CD8 naive, and one plate was used for CD8 memory. The study deeply sequenced blood TCR repertoires of several healthy adults to estimate repertoire size and the extent of clonotype sharing between individuals. Libraries were prepared and TCR repertoires were sequenced by different laboratories using diverse techniques, in order to increase sequencing depth and limit assay-specific biases. Each donor's leukapheresis produced roughly between roughly 0.94 and 9.5 billion PBMCs.

The germline ends are 18 bases apart after V is trimmed by 4 bases and J by 8 bases. The CDR3 runs 15 residues from the cysteine to the phenylalanine. Only the CDR3 portion is preserved as DNA: 45 bases, with reading frame beginning at the first base. CDR1 and CDR2 are read off the germline V gene as LGHNA and YNFKEQ. For the CD8 naive samples, CD45RO-negative cells were positively selected for CCR7, yielding a CD45RA+CCR7+ population from which TemRA cells were excluded. Donors were healthy HIV-negative adults with no recently reported acute infections or vaccinations. All donors were Caucasian adults living in Nashville, Tennessee, USA. Blood was collected by leukapheresis, and PBMCs were isolated by Ficoll-Histopaque density gradient centrifugation and then cryopreserved in liquid nitrogen vapor phase. Purity and quantity of every magnetically sorted T cell population were checked by analytical flow cytometry. Each sorted fraction had its genomic DNA isolated and then quantified by UV absorbance on a Nanodrop 2000c.

TCR CDR3 regions were amplified from genomic DNA by multiplex PCR using the deep immunoSEQ assay. For each cell subset, the extracted genomic DNA was distributed evenly across all wells of several immunoSEQ 96-well plates, and each plate served as one replicate. For sorted subsets, each replicate PCR was loaded with 200 ng genomic DNA, equivalent to some 31,000 T cell genomes. Purified libraries were quantified with a Qubit 3.0 fluorometer, sized on a Bioanalyzer 2100, and re-quantified with the KAPA Library Quantification kit. Every immunoSEQ 96-well plate was sequenced on a separate single-read 150-cycle Illumina NextSeq 550 flow cell. The study's own analysis went as follows. Because only junctional sequences without quality scores were contained in the immunoSEQ output, filtering matching that applied to full-length reads could not be performed. To assign V/J genes and CDR3, sequences were annotated using PyIR, a Python wrapper for IgBLAST v1.9, with IMGT germline references. Reads were filtered out if the reads had weak V/J assignments (E-value above 1e-6), no CDR3, stop codons, out-of-frame junctions, or ambiguous translated residues. V3J clonotypes were defined as sequences sharing the same inferred V gene, J gene, and CDR3 amino acid sequence. Percentage overlap between repertoires was calculated by dividing the number of shared unique clonotypes by the size of the smaller repertoire. Three approaches were used to assess repertoire richness: RTK rarefaction, the Chao1 estimator, and Recon v2.1 estimates of unobserved clonotypes. Generation probabilities were computed with OLGA for all TCRbeta clonotypes obtained by the gDNA method from four donors. Here the immuneACCESS table is served through TCRdb, limited to in-frame sequences with V and J called. Missing clones are a known gap in these copies; in checked studies unresolved V genes cover under half, and the rest lacks a known reason. The V and J calls and clone size come from that table; D and trimming were worked out from the DNA. A total of about 2 million clones appear in this sample, about 95% of them only once. 0.9% to 1.5% of the sample lies in the top ten.

Results the study describes overall, beyond this receptor: Based on pairwise subsampling, the degree of clonotype sharing among donors was expected to be affected by sequencing depth. Sampling was restricted to blood, and TCR repertoires in tissue are likely to differ from TCR repertoires in blood. Rarefaction of sorted-subset datasets indicated incomplete sequencing despite the large sequencing depth. Naive subsets generally had larger estimated clonotype richness than memory subsets. Because the study included a small number of donors, the genetic and exposure-history diversity represented was limited. Compared with non-shared clonotypes, clonotypes shared by all four sorted-subset donors had higher generation probabilities. Sharing across several donors was observed for approximately 4.6% of naive CD4, under 4% of naive CD8, about 2.5% of memory CD4, and about 0.39% of memory CD8 clonotypes.

A note on this clone: Its antigen is not yet known. Base quality data are lacking; no much larger clone is found one base away.

The chain is made from TRBV4-2 and TRBJ2-1; a tentative D call is TRBD2 (6 bases match). The receptor comes from a man aged 18 to 29 in good health. Sequencing input: naive CD8+ T cells sorted from blood. Reading the label with the study, this specimen's cell subset or site is: CD45RA+CCR7+. Here the CDR3 is given as CASSPTTTSNYEQFF. The DNA sequence reads TGTGCCAGCAGCCCCACTACTACTAGCAACTATGAGCAGTTCTTC.